Shown below are 16 T cell receptor beta chains from a single sample sequenced in a study of glioma-infiltrating T cells. Amplification of TCR alpha and beta CDR3 regions from RNA used iRepertoire nested multiplex PCR. MiXCR, applied by TCRdb to the multiplex PCR reads, yields one record per CDR3 protein. Altogether about 130,000 distinct CDR3 sequences are present, around 23% being singletons, with the ten largest covering 27%. Sequencing was done on a sample of glioma tissue, nonneoplastic brain tissue, or PBMCs (not recorded which). The receptors shown here come from a human donor with low-grade glioma or glioblastoma, undergoing nonglioma brain surgery, or in good health (not recorded which).

The table lists this clonotype with a few counts. CDR3: CASSQESGRNQPQHF. The CDR3 DNA reads TGTGCCAGCAGCCAAGAGTCAGGGCGGAATCAGCCCCAGCATTTT. V usage is TRBV3-1 and J usage is TRBJ1-5; tentative D call: TRBD1 (5 bases). The germline V and J ends were trimmed by 0 bases and 4 bases, with 10 bases remaining between them. CDR3 length: 15 amino acids. Germline assignment: CDR1 LGHDT and CDR2 YNNKEL (reference sequence). Together with reference TRBV3-1 and TRBJ1-5, the CDR3 gives the full variable domain: DTAVSQTPKYLVTQMGNDKSIKCEQNLGHDTMYWYKQDSKKFLKIMFSYNNKELIINETVPNRFSPKSPDKAHLNLHINSLELGDSAVYFCASSQESGRNQPQHFGDGTRLSIL.

This clonotype has only a few counts. The DNA for the CDR3 is TGCAGTGCTAATCACCCAACTGCAGGAACACAAGGTGGCTACACCTTC. It specifies CSANHPTAGTQGGYTF. The V gene is TRBV20-1, the J gene TRBJ1-2; D unclear. The CDR3 sequence is 16 residues long. Trimming shortened V by 4 bases and J by 7 bases, and 25 bases separated the two germline ends. Looked up from germline, CDR1 is DFQATT and CDR2 is SNEGSKA (reference sequence).

This sequence joins TRBV10-2 and TRBJ2-3, with 12 bases identical to TRBD2. CDR3 length: 16 amino acids. The trim removed 8 bases at V and 5 bases at J, leaving 11 bases unmatched. Per the germline V gene, CDR1 is WSHSY and CDR2 is SAAADI. The CDR3 region is CASPTLAGGQGDTQYF. The CDR3 DNA reads as TGCGCCAGCCCCACACTAGCGGGGGGCCAGGGAGATACGCAGTATTTT.

The genes are TRBV20-1 and TRBJ2-1; 10 positions agree with TRBD2. The CDR3 extends over 18 amino acids. Germline V gives CDR1 DFQATT, CDR2 SNEGSKA (reference sequence). Unmatched junction bases numbered 18, after V lost 6 bases and J lost 4 bases. As DNA, the CDR3 is TGCAGTGCCTCCAAGGGTAGCGGGGGGATCTATCCTTACAATGAGCAGTTCTTC. Amino acids: CSASKGSGGIYPYNEQFF.

This clonotype was detected a few times. V and J are TRBV20-1 and TRBJ1-2, with a tentative D call TRBD1 (5 bases). V gave up 8 bases and J gave up 1 base, with 20 bases separating them. The CDR3 totals 15 residues. Germline V gene sequence: CDR1 DFQATT, CDR2 SNEGSKA (reference sequence). DNA of the CDR3: TGCAGTACCGACCCGGGACCGACTAATAACTATGGCTACACCTTC. Its protein product is CSTDPGPTNNYGYTF.

In its sample, this clonotype was seen many times. The J gene is TRBJ2-1, the V gene TRBV20-1, with 11 positions matching TRBD2. V lost 3 bases and J lost 0; bases outside the gene matches: 4. Germline V gene lookup returns CDR1 DFQATT and CDR2 SNEGSKA (reference sequence). The CDR3 extends over 16 amino acids. The DNA for the CDR3 is TGCAGTGCTAGCGCCACTAGCGGGGGCTCCTACAATGAGCAGTTCTTC. Translation gives CSASATSGGSYNEQFF.

The gene calls are TRBV2 and TRBJ1-2; a possible D gene is TRBD1 (6 bases). CDR1 SNHLY and CDR2 FYNNEI come from the germline V gene. V was cut by 2 bases and J by 7 bases, with 11 bases left in between. CDR3 size: 13 residues. CDR3 in DNA: TGTGCCAGCAGTGAAACAACAGGGTCTGGCTACACCTTC. This encodes CASSETTGSGYTF. The full variable domain, with the rest looked up from reference TRBV2 and TRBJ1-2, is EPEVTQTPSHQVTQMGQEVILRCVPISNHLYFYWYRQILGQKVEFLVSFYNNEISEKSEIFDDQFSVERPDGSNFTLKIRSTKLEDSAMYFCASSETTGSGYTFGSGTRLTVV.

There are many counts of this clonotype. The chain has TRBV20-1 and TRBJ2-3; D possibly uses TRBD1 or TRBD2 (5 bases each). The germline CDR1 and CDR2 sequences are DFQATT and SNEGSKA (reference sequence). The CDR3 extends over 15 amino acids. The V end was cut by 2 bases, the J end by 4 bases, with 16 bases between. The CDR3 loop is CSARSPRRGADTQYF. In nucleotides, the CDR3 is TGCAGTGCTAGATCCCCTCGCCGAGGGGCAGATACGCAGTATTTT.

DNA for the CDR3: TGTGCCAGCAGTGAATATTCAGGGGTATTTTTGGAGACCCAGTACTTC. Translation: CASSEYSGVFLETQYF. The chain joins TRBV25-1 to TRBJ2-5, with D possibly TRBD1 on 6 matching bases. The length of the CDR3 is 16 residues. CDR1 MGHDK and CDR2 SYGVNS come from the germline V gene. The ends were cut back, 0 bases at V and 5 bases at J, with 16 bases in the middle.

About this clonotype itself: A junction boundary mismatches the germline segment, possibly from a read error. J is TRBJ2-1 and V is TRBV5-1; 9 bases align to TRBD2. CDR3 size: 16 residues. CDR1 SGHRS and CDR2 YFSETQ come from the germline V gene. The CDR3 bases are TGCGCCGGCAGCCCATCTCTAGCGGGAAGCTACAATGAGCAGTTCTTC. Amino acid sequence: CAGSPSLAGSYNEQFF.

This clonotype was detected only a few times. V usage is TRBV7-3 and J usage is TRBJ2-3, with no clear D. Between the trimmed V and J ends, which lost 1 base and 6 bases, there was a span of 8 bases. Germline V CDR1 and CDR2: SGHTA, FQGTGA. CDR3 length equals 13 residues. The CDR3 protein is CASSLKGADTQYF. The CDR3 DNA sequence: TGTGCCAGCAGCTTAAAGGGCGCGGATACGCAGTATTTT.

This clonotype was seen a handful of times. The chain uses TRBV2 and TRBJ2-5; no clear D. The CDR3 extends over 11 amino acids. CDR1 and CDR2 from the germline V gene are SNHLY and FYNNEI. V was pared by 8 bases and J by 0 bases, with 4 bases between. CDR3 protein: CASHYQETQYF. In nucleotides, the CDR3 is TGTGCCAGCCACTACCAAGAGACCCAGTACTTC.

This clonotype was seen a handful of times. One end of the junction varies from germline; a read error may be responsible. The chain employs TRBV10-2 and TRBJ2-2; 8 bases map to TRBD1. Germline V lookup: CDR1 WSHSY, CDR2 SAAADI. The CDR3 is 16 amino acids. The CDR3 sequence is CAISDRDRINTGELFF. The CDR3 DNA reads TGTGCCATCAGTGACCGGGACAGGATTAACACCGGGGAGCTGTTTTTT.

This clonotype was counted only a few times. CDR3 in amino acids: CASSFRTPNTGELFF. Here the CDR3 DNA reads TGTGCCAGCAGCTTCAGGACACCGAACACCGGGGAGCTGTTTTTT. This chain connects TRBV7-9 to TRBJ2-2, with a weak D call TRBD1 (5 bases). Trimming pared 3 bases from V and 0 bases from J, leaving 8 bases between. The CDR3 totals 15 residues. The germline V gene has CDR1 SEHNR and CDR2 FQNEAQ (reference sequence).

This clonotype was counted many times. The chain uses TRBV6-1 and TRBJ1-1; no firm D call. V shed 5 bases and J shed 4 bases, with 5 bases lying between them. The germline gives CDR1 MNHNS, CDR2 SASEGT. The CDR3 loop spans 11 amino acids. In DNA, the CDR3 is TGTGCCAGCAGTTGGGGCACTGAAGCTTTCTTT. It yields the protein CASSWGTEAFF.

This chain connects TRBV7-2 to TRBJ2-3; unclear D gene. Germline V gene data show CDR1 as SGHTA and CDR2 as FQGNSA. Trimming pared 8 bases from V and 6 bases from J, leaving 18 bases between. This CDR3 has 14 residues. The CDR3 loop is CASGSNGPPDTQYF. CDR3 DNA sequence: TGTGCCAGCGGCTCAAACGGTCCCCCGGATACGCAGTATTTT.